One T cell receptor (beta chain) is described in this entry. The antigen remains undetermined. TCRdb reprocessed the RT-PCR reads via MiXCR and lists one record per CDR3 protein. The data show under 200,000 distinct CDR3 sequences, approximately 12% seen once. The data belong to a study of response to subunit inactivated influenza vaccine. Study-level findings and limits: After each seasonal influenza vaccination, few new T cells are recruited, the authors suggested.

The CDR3 has 15 amino acids. Germline CDR1 MNHEY, CDR2 SMNVEV (reference sequence). Trimming pared 3 bases from V and 0 bases from J, leaving 9 bases between. This specimen was CD8+ T cells sorted from PBMCs, taken roughly 24 months after vaccination. The chain couples TRBV27 to TRBJ2-1; no reliable D call. This TCR came from a man aged 50-75 years who received an inactivated influenza vaccine. The CDR3, as DNA: TGTGCCAGCAGTTTTTCCTGGAGCTCCTACAATGAGCAGTTCTTC. Translating it yields CASSFSWSSYNEQFF.